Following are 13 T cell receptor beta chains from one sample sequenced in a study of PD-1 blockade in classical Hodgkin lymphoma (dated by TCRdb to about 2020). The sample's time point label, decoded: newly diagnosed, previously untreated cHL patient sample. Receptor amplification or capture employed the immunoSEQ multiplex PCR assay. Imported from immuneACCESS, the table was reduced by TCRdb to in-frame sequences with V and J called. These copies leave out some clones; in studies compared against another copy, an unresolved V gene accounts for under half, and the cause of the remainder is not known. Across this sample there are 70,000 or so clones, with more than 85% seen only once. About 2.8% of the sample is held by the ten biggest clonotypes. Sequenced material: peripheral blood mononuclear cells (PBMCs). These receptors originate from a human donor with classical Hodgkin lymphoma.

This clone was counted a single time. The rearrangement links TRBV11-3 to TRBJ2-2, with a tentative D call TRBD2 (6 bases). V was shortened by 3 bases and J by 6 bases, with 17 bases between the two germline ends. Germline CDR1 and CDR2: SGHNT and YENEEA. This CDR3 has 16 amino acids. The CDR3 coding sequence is TGTGCCAGCAGCTTTAGCGGAGTTCGGAGGTCCGGGGAGCTGTTTTTT. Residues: CASSFSGVRRSGELFF. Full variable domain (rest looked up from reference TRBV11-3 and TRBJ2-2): EAGVVQSPRYKIIEKKQPVAFWCNPISGHNTLYWYLQNLGQGPELLIRYENEEAVDDSQLPKDRFSAERLKGVDSTLKIQPAELGDSAVYLCASSFSGVRRSGELFFGEGSRLTVL.

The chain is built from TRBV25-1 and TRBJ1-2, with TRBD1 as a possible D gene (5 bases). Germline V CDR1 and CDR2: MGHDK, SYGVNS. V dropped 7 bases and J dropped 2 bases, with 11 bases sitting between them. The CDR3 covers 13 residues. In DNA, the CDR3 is TGTGCCAGCACCCAGGGACGGAACTATGGCTACACCTTC. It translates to CASTQGRNYGYTF.

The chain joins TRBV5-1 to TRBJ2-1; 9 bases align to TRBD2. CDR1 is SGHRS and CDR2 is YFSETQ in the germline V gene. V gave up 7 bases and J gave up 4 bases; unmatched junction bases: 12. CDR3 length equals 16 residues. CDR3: CASGAGGFPAYNEQFF. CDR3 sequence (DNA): TGCGCCAGCGGGGCGGGGGGGTTCCCCGCGTACAATGAGCAGTTCTTC.

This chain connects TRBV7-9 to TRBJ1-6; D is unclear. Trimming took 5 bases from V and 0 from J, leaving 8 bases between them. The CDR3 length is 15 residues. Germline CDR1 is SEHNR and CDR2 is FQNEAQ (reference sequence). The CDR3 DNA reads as TGTGCCAGCAGCCTGGGGAGCTCCTATAATTCACCCCTCCACTTT. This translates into CASSLGSSYNSPLHF.

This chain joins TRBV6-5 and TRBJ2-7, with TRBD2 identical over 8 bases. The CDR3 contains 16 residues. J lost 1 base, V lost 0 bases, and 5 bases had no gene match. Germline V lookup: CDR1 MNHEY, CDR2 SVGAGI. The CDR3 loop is CASSYSGAGGSYEQYF. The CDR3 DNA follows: TGTGCCAGCAGTTACTCGGGCGCGGGAGGATCCTACGAGCAGTACTTC.

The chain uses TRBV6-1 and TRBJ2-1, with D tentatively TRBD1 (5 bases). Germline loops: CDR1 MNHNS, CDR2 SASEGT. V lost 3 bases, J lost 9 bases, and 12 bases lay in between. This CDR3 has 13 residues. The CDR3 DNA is TGTGCCAGCAGTGAGGGGCGGAGCTCTGAGCAGTTCTTC. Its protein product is CASSEGRSSEQFF.

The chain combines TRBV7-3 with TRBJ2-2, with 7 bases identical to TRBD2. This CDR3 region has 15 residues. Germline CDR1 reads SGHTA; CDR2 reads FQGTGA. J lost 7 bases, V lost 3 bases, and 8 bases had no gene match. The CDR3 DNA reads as TGTGCCAGCAGCTTCGAGGGAGGGCCTGGCGGGGAGCTGTTTTTT. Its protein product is CASSFEGGPGGELFF.

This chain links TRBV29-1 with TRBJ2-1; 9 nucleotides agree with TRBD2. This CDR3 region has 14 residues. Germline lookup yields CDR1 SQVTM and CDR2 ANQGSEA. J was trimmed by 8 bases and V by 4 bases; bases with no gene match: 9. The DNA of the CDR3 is TGCAGCGTTGTAGGTAGCGGGGGTAAATATGAGCAGTTCTTC. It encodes CSVVGSGGKYEQFF.

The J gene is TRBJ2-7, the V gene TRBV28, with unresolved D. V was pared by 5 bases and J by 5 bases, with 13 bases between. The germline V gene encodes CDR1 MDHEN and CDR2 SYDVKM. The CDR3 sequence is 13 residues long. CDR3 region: CASSPPIDDEQYF. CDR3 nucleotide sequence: TGTGCCAGCAGTCCGCCAATCGACGACGAGCAGTACTTC.

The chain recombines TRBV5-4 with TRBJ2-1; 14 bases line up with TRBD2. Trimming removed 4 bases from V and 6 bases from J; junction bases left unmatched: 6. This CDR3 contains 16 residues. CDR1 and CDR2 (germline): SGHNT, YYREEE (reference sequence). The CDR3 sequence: CASSAGLAGAGNEQFF. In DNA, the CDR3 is TGTGCCAGCAGCGCGGGACTAGCGGGAGCCGGCAATGAGCAGTTCTTC. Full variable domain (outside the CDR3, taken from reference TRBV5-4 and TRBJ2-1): ETGVTQSPTHLIKTRGQQVTLRCSSQSGHNTVSWYQQALGQGPQFIFQYYREEENGRGNFPPRFSGLQFPNYSSELNVNALELDDSALYLCASSAGLAGAGNEQFFGPGTRLTVL.

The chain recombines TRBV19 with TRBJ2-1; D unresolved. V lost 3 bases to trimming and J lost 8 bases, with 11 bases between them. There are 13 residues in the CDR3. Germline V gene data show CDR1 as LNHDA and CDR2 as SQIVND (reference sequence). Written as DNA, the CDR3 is TGTGCCAGTAGTATTCTACCACGGGATGAGCAGTTCTTC. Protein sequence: CASSILPRDEQFF. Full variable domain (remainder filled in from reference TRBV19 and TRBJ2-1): DGGITQSPKYLFRKEGQNVTLSCEQNLNHDAMYWYRQDPGQGLRLIYYSQIVNDFQKGDIAEGYSVSREKKESFPLTVTSAQKNPTAFYLCASSILPRDEQFFGPGTRLTVL.

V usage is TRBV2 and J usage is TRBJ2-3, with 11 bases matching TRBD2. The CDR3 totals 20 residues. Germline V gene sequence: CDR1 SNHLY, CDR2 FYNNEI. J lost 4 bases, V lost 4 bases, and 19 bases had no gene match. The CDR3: CASSALLGASGGTGADTQYF. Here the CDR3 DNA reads TGTGCCAGCAGTGCTTTACTTGGGGCTAGCGGGGGGACGGGCGCAGATACGCAGTATTTT.

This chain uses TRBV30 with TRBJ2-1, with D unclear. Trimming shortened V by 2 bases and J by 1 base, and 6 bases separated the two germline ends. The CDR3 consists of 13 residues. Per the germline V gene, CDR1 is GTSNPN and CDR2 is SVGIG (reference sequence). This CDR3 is CAWSRSSYNEQFF. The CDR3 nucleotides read TGTGCCTGGAGTAGAAGTTCCTACAATGAGCAGTTCTTC.